The 11 T cell receptor beta chains below come from one sample, sequenced in a study of CD8 T cells in ankylosing spondylitis. General observations from the study: Several highly homologous variants made up a TCR beta motif, and this motif appeared characteristic of ankylosing spondylitis blood.

TCRdb processed the 5' RACE reads anew with MiXCR; each CDR3 protein has one entry. Here the sample spans more than 650,000 distinct CDR3 sequences, 12% being singletons. Which antigens these TCRs recognize remains unknown. Sequencing input: blood, either unsorted or a sorted T cell fraction (not recorded which). These receptors all come from a male donor with ankylosing spondylitis.

A few counts support this clonotype. This chain uses TRBV25-1 with TRBJ2-3, with 8 bases matching TRBD1. The germline gives CDR1 MGHDK, CDR2 SYGVNS. V lost 1 base and J lost 5; bases outside the gene matches: 8. The CDR3 is made up of 16 amino acids. CDR3 loop: CASSESFTGGLDTQYF. The CDR3 DNA reads as TGTGCCAGCAGTGAATCTTTTACAGGGGGTTTAGATACGCAGTATTTT.

This clonotype showed up many times. The chain is built from TRBV6-5 and TRBJ2-5, with TRBD1 as a possible D gene (5 bases). CDR3 length: 12 residues. The germline V gene encodes CDR1 MNHEY and CDR2 SVGAGI. Trimming pared 2 bases from V and 4 bases from J, leaving 5 bases between. In DNA form, the CDR3 reads TGTGCCAGCAGTTACAGGGGAGAGACCCAGTACTTC. This sequence encodes CASSYRGETQYF.

This clonotype was observed at least ten times. V gene TRBV20-1 combines with J gene TRBJ1-5; D gene ambiguous. The CDR3 is made up of 16 amino acids. The germline V gene encodes CDR1 DFQATT and CDR2 SNEGSKA (reference sequence). V was pared by 6 bases and J by 0 bases, with 18 bases between. Here the CDR3 reads CSASSPSVFSNQPQHF. The CDR3 region has the DNA TGCAGTGCCAGTAGTCCCTCGGTCTTTAGCAATCAGCCCCAGCATTTT.

The gene calls are TRBV6-7 and TRBJ2-7, with 9 bases aligning to TRBD2. TRBV6-7 falls under the ORF class, with uncertain function. The CDR3 is made up of 13 amino acids. The V segment lost 8 bases and the J segment 3 bases; nucleotides outside the gene matches: 5. In nucleotides, the CDR3 is TGTGCCAGCGAGAGCGGGAGGAGCTACGAGCAGTACTTC. Its protein product is CASESGRSYEQYF.

The chain recombines TRBV5-1 with TRBJ1-1; D not certain. There are 17 residues in the CDR3. Trimming left V 0 bases short and J 1 base short, with 16 bases between. CDR1 and CDR2 (germline): SGHRS, YFSETQ. Here the CDR3 reads CASSLASSSGENTEAFF. The DNA of the CDR3 is TGCGCCAGCAGCTTGGCCTCATCGTCAGGCGAGAACACTGAAGCTTTCTTT.

The chain links TRBV5-6 to TRBJ2-7; TRBD2 might be the D (6 bases). This CDR3 has 18 amino acids. Germline CDR1 SGHDT, CDR2 YYEEEE. Trimming cost V 0 bases and J 3 bases, with 22 bases left between them. Here the CDR3 DNA reads TGTGCCAGCAGCTTGGAATCGGGACTTTTCGGGCCCGACTACGAGCAGTACTTC. It codes for CASSLESGLFGPDYEQYF.

The chain uses TRBV6-1 and TRBJ2-7, with unresolved D. Trimming removed 7 bases from V and 6 bases from J, with 19 bases in between. The germline gives CDR1 MNHNS, CDR2 SASEGT. This CDR3 is 14 amino acids long. In nucleotides, the CDR3 is TGTGCCAGCAACCGGGTTTCTGGAACCGGCGAGCAGTACTTC. It translates to CASNRVSGTGEQYF.

The chain links TRBV28 to TRBJ1-6; D unclear. Germline V gene sequence: CDR1 MDHEN, CDR2 SYDVKM. V lost 6 bases, J lost 9 bases, and 9 bases lay in between. The CDR3 sequence is 12 residues long. The CDR3: CASRPHGSPLHF. The DNA of the CDR3 is TGTGCCAGCAGACCCCACGGTTCACCCCTCCACTTT. Full variable domain (missing parts from reference TRBV28 and TRBJ1-6): DVKVTQSSRYLVKRTGEKVFLECVQDMDHENMFWYRQDPGLGLRLIYFSYDVKMKEKGDIPEGYSVSREKKERFSLILESASTNQTSMYLCASRPHGSPLHFGNGTRLTVT.

This clonotype has a count of ten or more. The rearrangement uses TRBV6-1 and TRBJ2-5, with 7 positions matching TRBD1. The CDR3 is 13 residues long. Germline V gene data show CDR1 as MNHNS and CDR2 as SASEGT. V was pared by 10 bases and J by 6 bases, with 11 bases of the junction left unmatched. CDR3 residues: CATATGLVKTQYF. CDR3 nucleotide sequence: TGTGCCACCGCGACAGGGCTGGTAAAGACCCAGTACTTC.

There are a few counts of this clonotype. V and J are TRBV28 and TRBJ1-2, with TRBD1 matching 7 bases. CDR3 size: 16 residues. The V gene end was trimmed by 2 bases and the J gene end by 8 bases; junction bases not matched to a gene: 14. The V gene's germline CDR1 is MDHEN and CDR2 SYDVKM. The CDR3 DNA is TGTGCCAGCAGTTTAATCGAGGCCAGGGGGGGCGGAGGCTACACCTTC. It is translated as CASSLIEARGGGGYTF.

This chain connects TRBV5-1 to TRBJ2-2; D might be TRBD1 or TRBD2, each matching 5 bases. The CDR3 has 16 amino acids. CDR1 and CDR2 (germline): SGHRS, YFSETQ. V lost 0 bases and J 1 base, leaving 10 bases between the germline ends. CDR3 region: CASSLAGAVNTGELFF. The CDR3 nucleotides are TGCGCCAGCAGCTTGGCCGGGGCGGTGAACACCGGGGAGCTGTTTTTT.